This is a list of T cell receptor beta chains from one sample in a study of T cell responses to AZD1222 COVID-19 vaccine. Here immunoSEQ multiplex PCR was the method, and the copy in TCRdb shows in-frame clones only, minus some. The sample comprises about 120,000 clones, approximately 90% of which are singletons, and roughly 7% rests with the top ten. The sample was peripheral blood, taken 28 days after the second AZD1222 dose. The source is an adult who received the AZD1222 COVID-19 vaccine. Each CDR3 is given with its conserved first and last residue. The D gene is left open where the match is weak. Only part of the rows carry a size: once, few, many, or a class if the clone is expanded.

CDR3 protein: CASSLSVLSEAFF
CDR3 DNA: TGTGCCAGCAGTTTGTCGGTACTGTCTGAAGCTTTCTTT
J gene: TRBJ1-1
clone size: .
CDR3 length: 13
D gene: .
V gene: TRBV6-5

CDR3 protein: CASSFNGDYGYTF
CDR3 DNA: TGTGCCAGCAGTTTTAACGGCGACTATGGCTACACCTTC
J gene: TRBJ1-2
clone size: .
CDR3 length: 13
D gene: .
V gene: TRBV12-3/TRBV12-4

CDR3 protein: CASSIQTTNEQFF
CDR3 DNA: TGTGCCAGCAGCATACAGACTACCAATGAGCAGTTCTTC
J gene: TRBJ2-1
clone size: .
CDR3 length: 13
D gene: .
V gene: TRBV7-2

CDR3 protein: CASSLYNQPQHF
CDR3 DNA: TGTGCCAGCAGCTTATATAATCAGCCCCAGCATTTT
J gene: TRBJ1-5
clone size: once
CDR3 length: 12
D gene: .
V gene: TRBV7-2

CDR3 protein: CASRPTSSGEQYF
CDR3 DNA: TGTGCCAGCAGACCGACTAGCTCGGGCGAGCAGTACTTC
J gene: TRBJ2-7
clone size: .
CDR3 length: 13
D gene: TRBD2
V gene: TRBV5-4

CDR3 protein: CASSEQEGGHGELFF
CDR3 DNA: TGTGCCAGCAGTGAACAGGAGGGGGGGCATGGGGAGCTGTTTTTT
J gene: TRBJ2-2
clone size: .
CDR3 length: 15
D gene: .
V gene: TRBV6-1

CDR3 protein: CASRVQGNSPLHF
CDR3 DNA: TGTGCCAGCAGGGTACAGGGGAATTCACCCCTCCACTTT
J gene: TRBJ1-6
clone size: .
CDR3 length: 13
D gene: TRBD1
V gene: TRBV28

CDR3 protein: CAWSVWGATYEQYF
CDR3 DNA: TGTGCCTGGAGTGTTTGGGGGGCAACCTACGAGCAGTACTTC
J gene: TRBJ2-7
clone size: .
CDR3 length: 14
D gene: .
V gene: TRBV30

CDR3 protein: CASSFRWETDTQYF
CDR3 DNA: TGTGCCAGCAGCTTCCGATGGGAGACAGATACGCAGTATTTT
J gene: TRBJ2-3
clone size: .
CDR3 length: 14
D gene: .
V gene: TRBV7-9

CDR3 protein: CASNKGLTQYF
CDR3 DNA: TGTGCCAGCAATAAGGGACTGACCCAGTACTTC
J gene: TRBJ2-5
clone size: .
CDR3 length: 11
D gene: .
V gene: TRBV6-5

CDR3 protein: CASSLTGSSGVANVLTF
CDR3 DNA: TGTGCCAGCAGCTTGACAGGGTCCTCTGGGGTAGCCAACGTCCTGACTTTC
J gene: TRBJ2-6
clone size: .
CDR3 length: 17
D gene: .
V gene: TRBV5-5

CDR3 protein: CASSLNGGRYTDTQYF
CDR3 DNA: TGTGCCAGCAGCTTAAATGGGGGCCGCTACACAGATACGCAGTATTTT
J gene: TRBJ2-3
clone size: .
CDR3 length: 16
D gene: .
V gene: TRBV7-3

CDR3 protein: CASSIGGGYTF
CDR3 DNA: TGTGCCAGTAGTATAGGAGGGGGCTACACCTTC
J gene: TRBJ1-2
clone size: .
CDR3 length: 11
D gene: .
V gene: TRBV19

CDR3 protein: CASSDLAGESYEQYF
CDR3 DNA: TGTGCCAGCAGTGATCTGGCGGGGGAATCCTACGAGCAGTACTTC
J gene: TRBJ2-7
clone size: .
CDR3 length: 15
D gene: TRBD2
V gene: TRBV6-1

CDR3 protein: CASSRGRTDTQYF
CDR3 DNA: TGTGCCAGTAGCCGCGGACGGACAGATACGCAGTATTTT
J gene: TRBJ2-3
clone size: .
CDR3 length: 13
D gene: .
V gene: TRBV19

CDR3 protein: CASSLGITGGASTDTQYF
CDR3 DNA: TGTGCCAGCAGCTTAGGAATAACGGGGGGGGCTAGCACAGATACGCAGTATTTT
J gene: TRBJ2-3
clone size: .
CDR3 length: 18
D gene: TRBD2
V gene: TRBV7-8

CDR3 protein: CASSSTQENYGYTF
CDR3 DNA: TGTGCCAGCAGTTCGACGCAGGAAAACTATGGCTACACCTTC
J gene: TRBJ1-2
clone size: once
CDR3 length: 14
D gene: .
V gene: TRBV27

CDR3 protein: CASSPTIRGRDEQFF
CDR3 DNA: TGTGCCAGCAGTCCGACTATCAGGGGTAGGGATGAGCAGTTCTTC
J gene: TRBJ2-1
clone size: .
CDR3 length: 15
D gene: .
V gene: TRBV3-1/TRBV3-2